Listed here is a single TCR beta chain. The antigen is unknown. The data derive from a study of T-cell memory formation after mild COVID-19. Study overall: TCR clusters were mostly confined to one donor each. Study-level findings and limits: Shrinking CD4+ clones were chiefly CM and EM; CD8+ ones were chiefly EMRA. Confirmation of SARS-CoV-2 specificity was lacking for second-wave clones peaking day 37.

One entry per CDR3 protein, called by TCRdb with MiXCR from the 5' RACE reads. The sample comprises 200,000 to 250,000 distinct CDR3 sequences, roughly 27% of which are singletons, and around 10% rests with the top ten. Germline V CDR1 and CDR2: SGHRS, YFSETQ. The CDR3 is 17 amino acids. J lost 1 base, V lost 3 bases, and 9 bases had no gene match. Sequenced: PBMCs or a T cell subset sorted from them (not recorded which). The V and J genes are TRBV5-1 and TRBJ2-2, with 7 bases that match TRBD2. The clonotype comes from an adult woman who had mild COVID-19 (a few samples of this study predate the infection). Cell type and time point are not known. The CDR3 here is CASSSLGASGNTGELFF. The DNA of the CDR3 is TGCGCCAGCAGCTCCCTCGGAGCTAGCGGGAACACCGGGGAGCTGTTTTTT. Full variable domain (missing parts from reference TRBV5-1 and TRBJ2-2): KAGVTQTPRYLIKTRGQQVTLSCSPISGHRSVSWYQQTPGQGLQFLFEYFSETQRNKGNFPGRFSGRQFSNSRSEMNVSTLELGDSALYLCASSSLGASGNTGELFFGEGSRLTVL.